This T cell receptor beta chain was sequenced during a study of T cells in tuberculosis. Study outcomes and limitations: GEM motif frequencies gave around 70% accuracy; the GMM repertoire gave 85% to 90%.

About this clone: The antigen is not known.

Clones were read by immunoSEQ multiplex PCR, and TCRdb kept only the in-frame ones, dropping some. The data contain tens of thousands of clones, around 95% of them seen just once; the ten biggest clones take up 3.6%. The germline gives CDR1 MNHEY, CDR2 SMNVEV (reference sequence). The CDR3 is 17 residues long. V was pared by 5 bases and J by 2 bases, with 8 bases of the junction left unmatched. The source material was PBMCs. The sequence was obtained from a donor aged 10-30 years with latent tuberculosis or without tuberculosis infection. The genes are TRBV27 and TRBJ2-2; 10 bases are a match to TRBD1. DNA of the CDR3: TGTGCCAGCAGTCTAATCCGGGACAGGGGTAACACCGGGGAGCTGTTTTTT. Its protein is CASSLIRDRGNTGELFF.